A selection of T cell receptor beta chains follows, all from one sample in a study of blood T cell repertoires in COVID-19. The method was immunoSEQ multiplex PCR; TCRdb's version includes in-frame clones alone and lacks a portion of them. The repertoire holds 45,000 to 55,000 clones, with around 84% as singletons. Sequencing input: peripheral blood. Receptor source: a man aged 70-80 years with active COVID-19. Each CDR3 is given with its conserved first and last residue. A D gene is named only where the DNA matches it firmly. The size entry is marked missing in some rows and otherwise reads once, few, many or a size class.

CDR3	DNA	J	V	size	D
CASSGLAGGPETQYF	TGTGCCAGCAGCGGCTTGGCGGGGGGGCCAGAGACCCAGTACTTC	TRBJ2-5	TRBV6-5	.	TRBD2
CASSFTTGGSGYTF	TGTGCCAGCAGCTTCACGACAGGGGGCTCCGGCTACACCTTC	TRBJ1-2	TRBV7-9	.	TRBD1
CASSLGDRAEAFF	TGTGCCAGCAGCTTAGGGGACAGGGCTGAAGCTTTCTTT	TRBJ1-1	TRBV7-9	.	TRBD1
CASSQTGLNEKLFF	TGTGCCAGCAGTCAGACAGGGCTTAATGAAAAACTGTTTTTT	TRBJ1-4	TRBV6-5	.	TRBD1
CAISVASGGAGDTQYF	TGTGCCATCAGTGTTGCTAGCGGGGGGGCCGGAGATACGCAGTATTTT	TRBJ2-3	TRBV10-3	once	TRBD2
CASSITSRGTRNGYTF	TGTGCCAGCAGTATAACCTCCAGGGGCACGAGGAATGGCTACACCTTC	TRBJ1-2	TRBV6-2/TRBV6-3	.	.
CASSVAGTGAYNEQFF	TGTGCCAGCAGCGTAGCCGGGACAGGTGCGTACAATGAGCAGTTCTTC	TRBJ2-1	TRBV9	.	TRBD1
CASGLLVRDEQYF	TGTGCTAGTGGGCTCCTAGTCCGGGACGAGCAGTACTTC	TRBJ2-7	TRBV12-5	.	.
CATSRGPGYNEQFF	TGTGCCACCAGCAGGGGGCCCGGGTACAATGAGCAGTTCTTC	TRBJ2-1	TRBV15	.	.
CASSYLAVNTEAFF	TGTGCCAGCAGTTACTTAGCAGTGAACACTGAAGCTTTCTTT	TRBJ1-1	TRBV6-5	.	.
CASSGRGRGANVLTF	TGTGCCAGCAGCGGCAGGGGGCGTGGGGCCAACGTCCTGACTTTC	TRBJ2-6	TRBV5-5	.	TRBD1
CATRGPGERNEQFF	TGTGCCACCAGGGGGCCAGGGGAGCGCAATGAGCAGTTCTTC	TRBJ2-1	TRBV15	.	.
CASSFRQGGNTEAFF	TGTGCCAGCAGCTTTCGACAGGGAGGGAACACTGAAGCTTTCTTT	TRBJ1-1	TRBV7-3	.	TRBD1
CASTAAGGNEQFF	TGTGCCAGCACAGCAGCGGGAGGTAATGAGCAGTTCTTC	TRBJ2-1	TRBV27	once	TRBD2
CASDLPGVQYF	TGTGCCAGCGATCTACCTGGAGTGCAGTACTTC	TRBJ2-7	TRBV25-1	.	.
CASSPGSDTQYF	TGTGCCAGCAGCCCAGGGTCAGATACGCAGTATTTT	TRBJ2-3	TRBV9	.	.
CASSFEAGELFF	TGTGCCAGCAGCTTTGAGGCCGGGGAGCTGTTTTTT	TRBJ2-2	TRBV11-3	.	.
CAWSVRRQGGEKLFF	TGTGCCTGGAGTGTACGTAGGCAGGGGGGTGAAAAACTGTTTTTT	TRBJ1-4	TRBV30	.	TRBD1
CASSRGLAGAGFEQYF	TGTGCCAGCAGCCGGGGACTAGCGGGGGCAGGTTTCGAGCAGTACTTC	TRBJ2-7	TRBV6-2/TRBV6-3	.	TRBD2
CASRFRDRDLREQYF	TGTGCCAGCAGATTCCGGGACAGGGACCTGAGGGAGCAGTACTTC	TRBJ2-7	TRBV6-4	.	TRBD1
CASSQDSPSSTDTQYF	TGCGCCAGCAGCCAAGACTCTCCTTCTAGCACAGATACGCAGTATTTT	TRBJ2-3	TRBV4-3	.	.
CASRATTGDNQPQHF	TGTGCCAGCAGGGCTACTACAGGAGACAATCAGCCCCAGCATTTT	TRBJ1-5	TRBV6-5	.	.
CASSLREGVGRPYNEQFF	TGTGCCAGCAGCTTAAGGGAGGGCGTGGGAAGGCCCTACAATGAGCAGTTCTTC	TRBJ2-1	TRBV7-3	.	TRBD2
CASSQVPPSSYNSPLHF	TGTGCCAGCAGCCAAGTACCGCCGAGCTCCTATAATTCACCCCTCCACTTT	TRBJ1-6	TRBV16	.	.
CASSPGTGVHEQYF	TGTGCCAGCTCACCAGGGACAGGGGTCCACGAGCAGTACTTC	TRBJ2-7	TRBV18	.	TRBD1
CASSQDNVGVYGYTF	TGCGCCAGCAGCCAAGATAACGTGGGAGTCTATGGCTACACCTTC	TRBJ1-2	TRBV4-1	.	.
CARSLGGRSNQPQHF	TGTGCCAGAAGCTTGGGGGGCAGGAGCAATCAGCCCCAGCATTTT	TRBJ1-5	TRBV5-3	.	.